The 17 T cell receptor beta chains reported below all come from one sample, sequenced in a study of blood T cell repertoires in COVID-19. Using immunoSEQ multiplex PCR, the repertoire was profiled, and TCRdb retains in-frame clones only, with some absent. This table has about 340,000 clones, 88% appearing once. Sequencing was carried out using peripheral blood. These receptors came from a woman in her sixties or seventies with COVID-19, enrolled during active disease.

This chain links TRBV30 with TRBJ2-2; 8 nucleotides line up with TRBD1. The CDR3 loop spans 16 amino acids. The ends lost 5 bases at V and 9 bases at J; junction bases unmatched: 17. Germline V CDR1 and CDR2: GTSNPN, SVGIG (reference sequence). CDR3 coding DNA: TGTGCCTGGTCTCCTACCGGGACAGGTTTTACCAGGGAGCTGTTTTTT. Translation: CAWSPTGTGFTRELFF.

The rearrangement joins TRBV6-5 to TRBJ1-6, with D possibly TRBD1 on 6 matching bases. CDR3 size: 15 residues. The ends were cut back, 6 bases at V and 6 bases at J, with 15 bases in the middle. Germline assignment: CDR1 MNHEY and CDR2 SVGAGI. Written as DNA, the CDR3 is TGTGCCAGCAGCCGTAGACAGGCTCCTAATTCACCCCTCCACTTT. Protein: CASSRRQAPNSPLHF.

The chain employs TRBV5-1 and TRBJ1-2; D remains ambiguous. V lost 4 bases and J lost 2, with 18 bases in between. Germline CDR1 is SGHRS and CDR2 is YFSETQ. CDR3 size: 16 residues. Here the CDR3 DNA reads TGCGCCAGCAGCCCCCCGCCACCCATCAGAAACTATGGCTACACCTTC. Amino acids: CASSPPPPIRNYGYTF.

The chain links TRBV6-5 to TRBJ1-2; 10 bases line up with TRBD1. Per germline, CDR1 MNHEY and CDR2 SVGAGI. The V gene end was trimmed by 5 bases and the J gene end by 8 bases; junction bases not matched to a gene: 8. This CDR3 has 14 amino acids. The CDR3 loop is CASSPAMTGGGYTF. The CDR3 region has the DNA TGTGCCAGCAGTCCAGCCATGACAGGGGGCGGCTACACCTTC.

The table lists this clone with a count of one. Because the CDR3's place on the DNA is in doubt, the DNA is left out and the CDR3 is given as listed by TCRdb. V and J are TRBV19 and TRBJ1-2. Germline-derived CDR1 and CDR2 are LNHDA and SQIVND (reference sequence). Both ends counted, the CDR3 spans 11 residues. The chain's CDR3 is CASTSGGGYTF.

CDR3: CASSLGLVAEQYF. CDR3 in DNA: TGTGCCAGCAGCTTGGGACTGGTGGCCGAGCAGTACTTC. This rearrangement joins TRBV7-9 to TRBJ2-7, with D possibly TRBD2 on 6 matching bases. There are 13 residues in the CDR3. V was cut by 3 bases and J by 6 bases, with 12 bases left in between. Germline loops: CDR1 SEHNR, CDR2 FQNEAQ (reference sequence).

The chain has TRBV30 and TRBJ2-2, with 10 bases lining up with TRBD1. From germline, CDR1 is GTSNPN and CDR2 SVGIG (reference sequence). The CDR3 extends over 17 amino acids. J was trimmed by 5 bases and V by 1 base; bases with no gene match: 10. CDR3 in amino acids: CAWSGGRDRGITGELFF. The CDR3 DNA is TGTGCCTGGAGTGGCGGTAGGGACAGGGGCATAACCGGGGAGCTGTTTTTT. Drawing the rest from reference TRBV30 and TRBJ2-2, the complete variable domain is SQTIHQWPATLVQPVGSPLSLECTVEGTSNPNLYWYRQAAGRGLQLLFYSVGIGQISSEVPQNLSASRPQDRQFILSSKKLLLSDSGFYLCAWSGGRDRGITGELFFGEGSRLTVL.

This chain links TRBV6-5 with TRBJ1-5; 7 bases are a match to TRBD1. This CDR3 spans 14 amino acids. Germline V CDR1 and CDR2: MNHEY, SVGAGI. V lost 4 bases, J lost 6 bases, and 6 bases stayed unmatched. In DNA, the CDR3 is TGTGCCAGCAGTTCTAACAGGGGAGGTCAGCCCCAGCATTTT. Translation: CASSSNRGGQPQHF.

The CDR3 is CASTGQPNTEAFF. The CDR3 coding sequence is TGTGCCAGCACCGGACAGCCGAACACTGAAGCTTTCTTT. The rearrangement joins TRBV2 to TRBJ1-1, with D maybe TRBD1 (6 bases). In germline, CDR1 is SNHLY, CDR2 FYNNEI. The CDR3 is made up of 13 amino acids. Trimming stripped 7 bases from V and 1 base from J, with 10 bases between.

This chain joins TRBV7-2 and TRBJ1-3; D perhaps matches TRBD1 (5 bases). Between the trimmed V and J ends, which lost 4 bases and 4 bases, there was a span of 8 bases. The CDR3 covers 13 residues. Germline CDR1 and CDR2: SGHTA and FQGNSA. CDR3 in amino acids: CASSYTGGNTIYF. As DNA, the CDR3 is TGTGCCAGCAGCTACACAGGAGGAAACACCATATATTTT.

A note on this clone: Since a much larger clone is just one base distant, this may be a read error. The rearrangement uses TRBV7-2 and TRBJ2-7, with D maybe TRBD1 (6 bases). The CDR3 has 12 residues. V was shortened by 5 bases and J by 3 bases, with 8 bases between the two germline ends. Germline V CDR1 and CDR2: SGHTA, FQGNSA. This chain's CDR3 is CASSPRGYEQYF. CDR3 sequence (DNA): TGTGCCAGCAGCCCCAGGGGCTACGAGCAGTACTTC.

This CDR3 reads CASRRQGLIAEAFF. The CDR3 coding sequence is TGTGCCAGCAGAAGACAGGGTTTGATCGCTGAAGCTTTCTTT. The chain joins TRBV6-5 to TRBJ1-1; TRBD1 aligns across 7 bases. The CDR3 covers 14 residues. The J segment lost 6 bases and the V segment lost 6 bases, leaving 10 bases of the junction unmatched. CDR1 and CDR2 (germline): MNHEY, SVGAGI.

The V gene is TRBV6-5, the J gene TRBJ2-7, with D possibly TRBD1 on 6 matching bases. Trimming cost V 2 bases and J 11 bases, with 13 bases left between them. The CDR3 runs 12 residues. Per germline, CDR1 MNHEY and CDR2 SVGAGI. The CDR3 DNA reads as TGTGCCAGCAGTTACCTGACAGGTCAGAAGTACTTC. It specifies CASSYLTGQKYF.

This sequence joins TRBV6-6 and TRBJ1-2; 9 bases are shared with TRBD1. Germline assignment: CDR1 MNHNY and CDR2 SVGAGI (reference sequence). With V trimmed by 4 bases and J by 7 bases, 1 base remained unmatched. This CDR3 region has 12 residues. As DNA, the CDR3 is TGTGCCAGCAGTTCGACAGGGGGTGGCTACACCTTC. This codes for CASSSTGGGYTF.

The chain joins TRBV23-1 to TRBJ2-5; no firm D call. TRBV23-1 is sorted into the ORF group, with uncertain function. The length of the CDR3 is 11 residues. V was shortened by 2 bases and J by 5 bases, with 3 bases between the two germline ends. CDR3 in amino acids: CASSQSETQYF. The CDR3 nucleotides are TGCGCCAGCAGTCAAAGCGAGACCCAGTACTTC.

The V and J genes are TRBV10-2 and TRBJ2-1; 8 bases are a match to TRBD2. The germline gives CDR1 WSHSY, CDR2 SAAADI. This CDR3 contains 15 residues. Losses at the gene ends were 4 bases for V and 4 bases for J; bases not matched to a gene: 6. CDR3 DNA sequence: TGCGCCAGCAGTGTCGGGGGGGCCTCTTACAATGAGCAGTTCTTC. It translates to CASSVGGASYNEQFF.

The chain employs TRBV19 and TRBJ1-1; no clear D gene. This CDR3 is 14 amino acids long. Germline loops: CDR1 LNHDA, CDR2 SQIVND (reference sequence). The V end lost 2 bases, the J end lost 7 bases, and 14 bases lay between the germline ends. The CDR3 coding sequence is TGTGCCAGTAGTATATTCCTCTCGGAGGGTGAAGCTTTCTTT. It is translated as CASSIFLSEGEAFF.